This T cell receptor (beta chain) was sequenced during a study of graft-versus-host responses after intestinal transplantation. This clone turned up a few times. Its antigen is as yet unknown. The protocol was immunoSEQ multiplex PCR, while the TCRdb copy is restricted to in-frame clones and leaves out a portion. The sample lists approximately 71,000 clones, more than 70% occurring once. V was clipped by 8 bases and J by 0 bases, with 11 bases between them. Germline CDR1 is SGHTA and CDR2 is FQGNSA. The CDR3 is 15 amino acids. The source of this sequence is a human donor who received an intestinal transplant. The chain carries TRBV7-2 and TRBJ1-6, with D unresolved. The sequencing here drew on unstimulated CD8+ T cells sorted from spleen or lymph node cells, taken before intestinal transplant. This CDR3 reads CASVQLDSYNSPLHF. CDR3 DNA sequence: TGTGCCAGCGTCCAATTAGACTCCTATAATTCACCCCTCCACTTT.